The TCR beta chain under discussion was sequenced for a study of human T cells and chemical hapten exposure (dated by TCRdb to 2020 to 2023). In terms of the full investigation: For sensitization, 2% DPC in acetone was applied to an approximately 2 cm by approximately 2 cm area of upper inner arm skin. Peripheral blood TCR repertoire changes were tracked in vivo in alopecia patients during primary and secondary sensitization to the hapten diphenylcyclopropenone (DPC). Patch testing was performed on the upper back with Finn chambers containing 0.01% DPC, and the patch tests were scored after 6 days according to International Contact Dermatitis Research Group standards. Most of the patients in the cohort were female, and the cohort covered alopecia areata with under or over 50% scalp involvement, alopecia totalis and alopecia universalis. Blood samples were taken from patients before sensitization (week 0) and then at 2, 6 and about 24 weeks after DPC sensitization. Throughout the study period of around 24 weeks, patients also received therapeutic DPC doses to the scalp every week. Libraries were pooled for sequencing, and variation in per-sample TCR yields was attributed mainly to small differences in library volumes within the pool. Blood for TCR sequencing was provided by twenty-nine alopecia patients at one to four time points (pre-sensitization, 2, 6 and 24 weeks). Overall study results and their limits: After repeated subsampling, changes were observed in the strength of the expansion versus patch-test correlation and in the threshold at which the correlation became significant. The number of PT1 expanded TCRs positively correlated with patch test score, significant at thresholds 8, 16 and 32 but not 4. All patients had alopecia, a presumed autoimmune disease, so their immune response might differ from that of healthy individuals. No change with DPC sensitization was found in the number of TCRs above 1 in 1000 frequency, and no evidence of global repertoire structure alterations was found. Expanded TCRs formed significantly more large CDR3 similarity clusters than pre-sensitization or healthy control sets, consistent with antigen-driven responses.

Reading the label with the study, this specimen's time point is: patch test 3, about 24 weeks after DPC sensitization. The treatment or condition label, as the study defines it: therapeutic diphenylcyclopropenone sensitization with weekly scalp DPC. At every patch-test visit, the blood draw took place before the patch test was put on. Patients were considered eligible if aged 18 to 70, diagnosed with alopecia and deemed suitable for DPC therapy, and patients were excluded if pregnant. Total RNA was isolated from unfractionated whole blood collected in Tempus Blood RNA tubes. Library generation was performed with RACE. Sequencer: NextSeq 500. Library preparation attached unique molecular identifiers to individual cDNA molecules for quantitative, reproducible TCR counting. For every blood RNA sample, sequencing covered both the TCR alpha and TCR beta chains. Under the source paper's analysis protocol: Samples had a median of about 96,000 TCRs, with a range from about 23,224 to 700,000. V, J and CDR3 annotation of the TCR reads was performed with the Decombinator software suite. To make PS versus PT1 abundance plots, every sample was subsampled to the same number of TCRs (28,000). TCRs were defined as expanded if absent before sensitization and observed at least eight times at the 2-week time point. TCRdb redid the processing of the public reads, applying fastp at Q25 and MiXCR, and retained in-frame beta chains. Rows are combined by CDR3 protein, so each entry shows the most common genes and DNA. TCRdb's processing, not the authors', yielded these V and J calls. This sample is represented by about 190,000 distinct CDR3 sequences; around a quarter of them were singletons. The top ten clones comprise 2% to 2.5% of the sample.

Only a few counts were recorded for this clonotype. The specificity of this receptor is unknown. No base quality information exists; no much larger clone differs at one position. Material: whole blood, obtained in connection with sensitization to the hapten diphenylcyclopropenone (DPC). The TCR was taken from a woman in her thirties or forties with alopecia areata. Some clones in this sample may be carry-over from other donors' samples.

At the DNA level, the sequence is TGTGCCAGCAGTGTAGGGGGAGGGTTCACAGATACGCAGTATTTT. This translates into CASSVGGGFTDTQYF. In this chain, TRBV12-3 or TRBV12-4 is recombined with TRBJ2-3; the D segment could be TRBD2, given 7 matching bases. The CDR3 contains 15 residues, cysteine and phenylalanine counted. CDR3 DNA is the only sequence kept; it has 45 bases, read in frame from the first base. Trimming costs V 5 bases and J 2 bases, and their ends lie 14 bases apart.